Given below is one T cell receptor (beta chain) in context. Its antigen is not identified. Its ends do not fully match the called genes, so a read error is possible. Unique molecular identifiers were incorporated during preparation of the TCRbeta library. Each CDR3 protein gets one entry after TCRdb re-called the PCR reads with MiXCR. The sample carries 440,000 or so distinct CDR3 sequences, 43% recorded once. The data are from a study of T-cell reconstitution after alpha-beta-depleted transplantation in children. General observations from the study: Several hundred expanded graft clones reportedly supplied alpha-beta T cells about two months after transplant.

The sequenced sample was PBMCs, obtained before TCRalphabeta/CD19-depleted stem cell transplant. This clonotype was obtained from a girl aged 2 to 10 with aplastic anemia, due to receive a stem cell transplant.

CDR3 amino acids: CASSLERGTGLPYAQYF. The CDR3 DNA reads as TGTGCCAGCAGCTTAGAGAGGGGTACGGGACTTCCCTACGCGCAGTACTTC. The chain carries TRBV11-2 and TRBJ2-7; tentative D call: TRBD2 (6 bases). The CDR3 is made up of 17 amino acids. Per germline, CDR1 SGHAT and CDR2 FQNNGV.